Below, 10 T cell receptor beta chains from the same sample are listed, as sequenced in a study of PD-1 blockade in classical Hodgkin lymphoma. Assay used: immunoSEQ multiplex PCR; TCRdb lists only in-frame clones, some missing. The sample holds tens of thousands of clones, about nine tenths seen once. The time point was: cycle 4 day 1 (C4D1), after less than 7 weeks of nivolumab. Relapses following autologous stem cell transplantation were seen in all patients, with brentuximab vedotin exposure varying. The source material was peripheral blood mononuclear cells (PBMCs), sampled before the fourth cycle of nivolumab. The receptors come from a human donor with classical Hodgkin lymphoma.

The chain joins TRBV28 to TRBJ2-5, with TRBD1 identical over 12 bases. The trim removed 2 bases at V and 4 bases at J, leaving 20 bases unmatched. CDR1 is MDHEN, CDR2 SYDVKM, per germline. The CDR3 has 21 amino acids. The CDR3 loop reads CASSLEPTGFWDRGRRETQYF. CDR3 in DNA: TGTGCCAGCAGTTTAGAACCGACCGGCTTCTGGGACAGGGGGCGCAGAGAGACCCAGTACTTC.

The chain is built from TRBV9 and TRBJ1-2, with a tentative D call TRBD1 (6 bases). V was pared by 0 bases and J by 5 bases, with 8 bases between. Looked up from germline, CDR1 is SGDLS and CDR2 is YYNGEE. The CDR3 spans 13 residues. The CDR3, as DNA: TGTGCCAGCAGCGTAGTAGGGGGGTATGGCTACACCTTC. Translated: CASSVVGGYGYTF. The entire variable domain, with the rest obtained from reference TRBV9 and TRBJ1-2, is as follows: DSGVTQTPKHLITATGQRVTLRCSPRSGDLSVYWYQQSLDQGLQFLIQYYNGEERAKGNILERFSAQQFPDLHSELNLSSLELGDSALYFCASSVVGGYGYTFGSGTRLTVV.

The chain carries TRBV6-1 and TRBJ1-5; D unclear. CDR3 length equals 12 residues. CDR1 MNHNS and CDR2 SASEGT come from the germline V gene. V was pared by 2 bases and J by 4 bases, with 3 bases between. The CDR3 sequence: CASSEPNQPQHF. DNA for the CDR3: TGTGCCAGCAGTGAACCGAATCAGCCCCAGCATTTT.

The V and J genes are TRBV30 and TRBJ2-7; the D is unclear. From germline, CDR1 is GTSNPN and CDR2 SVGIG (reference sequence). This CDR3 is 11 amino acids long. Trimming left V 7 bases short and J 4 bases short, with 11 bases between. CDR3 DNA: TGTGCCTTCAGGAACGGGTACGAGCAGTACTTC. This gives the protein CAFRNGYEQYF.

The V and J genes are TRBV28 and TRBJ1-5; D is unclear. V lost 10 bases and J lost 11, with 12 bases in between. Per the germline V gene, CDR1 is MDHEN and CDR2 is SYDVKM. The CDR3 spans 10 residues. CDR3 in DNA: TGTGCCACCTCCAGGATGGCCCAGCATTTT. Protein product: CATSRMAQHF.

The chain links TRBV6-5 to TRBJ1-6; 8 bases are a match to TRBD1. The CDR3 covers 14 residues. CDR1 and CDR2 (germline): MNHEY, SVGAGI. Trimming removed 6 bases from V and 9 bases from J; junction bases left unmatched: 7. The CDR3 DNA is TGTGCCAGCAGACCGACAGGGGATGGTTCACCCCTCCACTTT. The encoded protein is CASRPTGDGSPLHF.

The chain is built from TRBV7-9 and TRBJ2-3; D is ambiguous. The CDR3 length is 16 residues. The germline V gene has CDR1 SEHNR and CDR2 FQNEAQ (reference sequence). V shed 5 bases and J shed 7 bases, with 22 bases lying between them. CDR3 region: CASSSLTRPKGHTQYF. CDR3 nucleotides: TGTGCCAGCAGCAGTCTAACCCGACCGAAGGGTCATACGCAGTATTTT.

This clone was seen only once. The rearrangement links TRBV10-2 to TRBJ1-2; D call uncertain. Trimming took 6 bases from V and 4 from J, leaving 15 bases between them. CDR3 size: 14 residues. CDR1 is WSHSY and CDR2 is SAAADI in the germline V gene. The CDR3 loop reads CASREGVIVYGYTF. The CDR3, as DNA: TGCGCCAGCAGGGAGGGAGTTATTGTCTATGGCTACACCTTC.

This rearrangement joins TRBV28 to TRBJ2-7; D not resolved. With 2 bases removed from V and 0 bases from J, the gap between germline ends came to 8 bases. Germline values: CDR1 MDHEN, CDR2 SYDVKM. The CDR3 length is 14 residues. The CDR3 DNA sequence: TGTGCCAGCAGTTTACCGGCCCGCTCCTACGAGCAGTACTTC. Its protein product is CASSLPARSYEQYF.

The genes are TRBV19 and TRBJ2-7; D is unclear. The CDR3 has 15 residues. With 1 base removed from V and 2 bases from J, the gap between germline ends came to 12 bases. CDR1 LNHDA and CDR2 SQIVND come from the germline V gene (reference sequence). The CDR3: CASSIGVKDPYEQYF. The CDR3 nucleotides are TGTGCCAGTAGTATAGGAGTGAAGGACCCCTACGAGCAGTACTTC. Full variable domain (rest looked up from reference TRBV19 and TRBJ2-7): DGGITQSPKYLFRKEGQNVTLSCEQNLNHDAMYWYRQDPGQGLRLIYYSQIVNDFQKGDIAEGYSVSREKKESFPLTVTSAQKNPTAFYLCASSIGVKDPYEQYFGPGTRLTVT.